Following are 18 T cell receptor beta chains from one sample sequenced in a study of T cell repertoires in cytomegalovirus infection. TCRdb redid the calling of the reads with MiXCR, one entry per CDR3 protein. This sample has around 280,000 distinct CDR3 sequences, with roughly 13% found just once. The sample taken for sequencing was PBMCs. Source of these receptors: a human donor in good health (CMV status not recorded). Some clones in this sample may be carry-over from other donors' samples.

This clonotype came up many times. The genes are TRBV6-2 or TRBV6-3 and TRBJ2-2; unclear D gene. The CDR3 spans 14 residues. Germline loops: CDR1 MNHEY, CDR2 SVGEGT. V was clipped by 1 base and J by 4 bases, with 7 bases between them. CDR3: CASSYLAATGELFF. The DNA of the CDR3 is TGTGCCAGCAGTTACTTGGCAGCCACCGGGGAGCTGTTTTTT.

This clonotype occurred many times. CDR3 residues: CASSWTGGNTIYF. The CDR3 nucleotides read TGTGCCAGCAGTTGGACCGGTGGAAACACCATATATTTT. The chain carries TRBV12-3 or TRBV12-4 and TRBJ1-3, with no clear D. V was shortened by 4 bases and J by 3 bases, with 7 bases between the two germline ends. The CDR3 sequence is 13 residues long.

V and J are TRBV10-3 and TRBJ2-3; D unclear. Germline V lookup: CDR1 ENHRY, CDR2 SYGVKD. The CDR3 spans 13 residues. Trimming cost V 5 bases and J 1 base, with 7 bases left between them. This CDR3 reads CAISPAGTDTQYF. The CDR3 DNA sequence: TGTGCCATCAGTCCGGCCGGCACAGATACGCAGTATTTT.

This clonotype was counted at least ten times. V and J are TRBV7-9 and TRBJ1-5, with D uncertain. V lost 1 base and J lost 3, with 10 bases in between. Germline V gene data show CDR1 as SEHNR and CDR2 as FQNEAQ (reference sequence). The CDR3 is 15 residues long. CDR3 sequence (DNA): TGTGCCAGCAGCTTAGGCGGAACTCTCAATCAGCCCCAGCATTTT. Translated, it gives CASSLGGTLNQPQHF. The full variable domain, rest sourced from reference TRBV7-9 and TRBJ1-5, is DTGVSQNPRHKITKRGQNVTFRCDPISEHNRLYWYRQTLGQGPEFLTYFQNEAQLEKSRLLSDRFSAERPKGSFSTLEIQRTEQGDSAMYLCASSLGGTLNQPQHFGDGTRLSIL.

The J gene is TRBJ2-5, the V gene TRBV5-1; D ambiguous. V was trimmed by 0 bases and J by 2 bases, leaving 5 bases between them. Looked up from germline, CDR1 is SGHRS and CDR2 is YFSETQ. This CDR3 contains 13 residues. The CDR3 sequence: CASSLVGQETQYF. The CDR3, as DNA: TGCGCCAGCAGCTTGGTGGGACAAGAGACCCAGTACTTC.

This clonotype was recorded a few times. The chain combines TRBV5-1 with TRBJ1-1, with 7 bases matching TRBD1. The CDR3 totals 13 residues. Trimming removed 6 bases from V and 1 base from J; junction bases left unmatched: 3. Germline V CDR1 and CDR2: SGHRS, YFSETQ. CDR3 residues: CASTRQGNTEAFF. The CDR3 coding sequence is TGCGCCAGCACAAGACAGGGGAACACTGAAGCTTTCTTT.

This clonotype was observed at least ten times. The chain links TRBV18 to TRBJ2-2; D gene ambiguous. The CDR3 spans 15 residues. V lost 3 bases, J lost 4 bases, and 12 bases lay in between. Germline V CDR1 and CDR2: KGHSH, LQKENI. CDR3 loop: CASSPLGQSTGELFF. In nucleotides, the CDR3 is TGTGCCAGCTCACCTTTAGGGCAGTCCACCGGGGAGCTGTTTTTT. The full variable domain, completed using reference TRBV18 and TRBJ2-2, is NAGVMQNPRHLVRRRGQEARLRCSPMKGHSHVYWYRQLPEEGLKFMVYLQKENIIDESGMPKERFSAEFPKEGPSILRIQQVVRGDSAAYFCASSPLGQSTGELFFGEGSRLTVL.

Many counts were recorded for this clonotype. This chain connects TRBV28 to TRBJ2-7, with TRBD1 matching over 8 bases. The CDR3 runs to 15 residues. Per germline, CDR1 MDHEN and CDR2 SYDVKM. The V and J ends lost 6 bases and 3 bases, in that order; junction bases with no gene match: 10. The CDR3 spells CASSRGQGQSYEQYF. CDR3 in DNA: TGTGCCAGCAGCCGCGGACAGGGCCAAAGCTACGAGCAGTACTTC. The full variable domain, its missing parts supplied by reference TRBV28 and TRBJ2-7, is DVKVTQSSRYLVKRTGEKVFLECVQDMDHENMFWYRQDPGLGLRLIYFSYDVKMKEKGDIPEGYSVSREKKERFSLILESASTNQTSMYLCASSRGQGQSYEQYFGPGTRLTVT.

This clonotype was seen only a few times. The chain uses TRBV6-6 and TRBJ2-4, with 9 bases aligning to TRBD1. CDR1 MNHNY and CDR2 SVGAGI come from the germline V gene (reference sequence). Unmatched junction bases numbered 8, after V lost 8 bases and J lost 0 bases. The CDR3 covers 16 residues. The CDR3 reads CASGVDRGLAKNIQYF. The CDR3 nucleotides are TGTGCCAGCGGGGTCGACAGGGGGTTAGCCAAAAACATTCAGTACTTC.

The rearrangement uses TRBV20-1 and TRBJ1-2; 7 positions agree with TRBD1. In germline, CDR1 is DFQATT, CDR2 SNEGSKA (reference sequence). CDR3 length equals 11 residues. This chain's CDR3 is CRVRGSYGYTF. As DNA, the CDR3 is TGCAGAGTCAGGGGGAGCTATGGCTACACCTTC.

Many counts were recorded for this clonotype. The CDR3 reads CASRPGERNQPQHF. CDR3 bases: TGTGCCAGTAGACCAGGGGAAAGGAATCAGCCCCAGCATTTT. This chain connects TRBV19 to TRBJ1-5; possible D gene TRBD1, 6 bases. The CDR3 has 14 residues. Germline V CDR1 and CDR2: LNHDA, SQIVND (reference sequence). The V gene lost 6 bases and the J gene lost 4 bases, with 13 bases spanning the gap.

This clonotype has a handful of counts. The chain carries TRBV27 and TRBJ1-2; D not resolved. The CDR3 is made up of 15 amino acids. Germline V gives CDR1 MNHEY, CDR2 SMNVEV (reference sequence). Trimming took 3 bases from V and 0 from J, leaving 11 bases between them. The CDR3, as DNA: TGTGCCAGCAGTTTGCTCGGCACCTCTAACTATGGCTACACCTTC. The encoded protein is CASSLLGTSNYGYTF.

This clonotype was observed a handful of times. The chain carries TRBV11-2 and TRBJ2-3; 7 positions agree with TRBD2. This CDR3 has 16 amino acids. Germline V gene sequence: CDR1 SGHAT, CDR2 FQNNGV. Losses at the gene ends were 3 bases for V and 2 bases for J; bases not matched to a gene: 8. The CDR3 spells CASSFGAGVLTDTQYF. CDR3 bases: TGTGCCAGCAGCTTCGGGGCGGGGGTGCTCACAGATACGCAGTATTTT. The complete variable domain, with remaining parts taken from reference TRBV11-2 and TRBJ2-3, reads EAGVAQSPRYKIIEKRQSVAFWCNPISGHATLYWYQQILGQGPKLLIQFQNNGVVDDSQLPKDRFSAERLKGVDSTLKIQPAKLEDSAVYLCASSFGAGVLTDTQYFGPGTRLTVL.

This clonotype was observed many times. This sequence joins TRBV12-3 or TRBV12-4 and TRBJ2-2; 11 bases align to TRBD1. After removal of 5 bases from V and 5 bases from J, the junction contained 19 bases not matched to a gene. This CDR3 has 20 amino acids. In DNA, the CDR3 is TGTGCCAGCAGTCCGGGACAGGGGGAGTGGGGGAAGTCGACGACCGGGGAGCTGTTTTTT. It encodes CASSPGQGEWGKSTTGELFF.

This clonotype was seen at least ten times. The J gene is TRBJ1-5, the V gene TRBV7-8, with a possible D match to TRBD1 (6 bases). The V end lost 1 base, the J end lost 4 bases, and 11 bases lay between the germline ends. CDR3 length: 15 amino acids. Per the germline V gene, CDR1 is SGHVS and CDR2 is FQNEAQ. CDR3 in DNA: TGTGCCAGCAGCTTAGTGGACAGCTTGAATCAGCCCCAGCATTTT. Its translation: CASSLVDSLNQPQHF.

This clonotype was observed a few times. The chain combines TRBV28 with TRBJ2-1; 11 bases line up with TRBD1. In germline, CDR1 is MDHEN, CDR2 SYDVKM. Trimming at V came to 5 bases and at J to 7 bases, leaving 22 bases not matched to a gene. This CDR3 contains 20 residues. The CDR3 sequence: CASSGPGTGGKSGSPNEQFF. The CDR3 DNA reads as TGTGCCAGCAGTGGACCCGGGACAGGGGGTAAATCTGGGAGTCCGAATGAGCAGTTCTTC.

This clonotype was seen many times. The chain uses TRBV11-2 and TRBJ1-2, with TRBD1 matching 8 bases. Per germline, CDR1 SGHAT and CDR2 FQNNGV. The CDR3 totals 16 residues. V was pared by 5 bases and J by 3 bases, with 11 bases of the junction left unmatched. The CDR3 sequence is CASSGYEQGGYYGYTF. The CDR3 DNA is TGTGCCAGCAGCGGTTATGAACAGGGGGGCTACTATGGCTACACCTTC.

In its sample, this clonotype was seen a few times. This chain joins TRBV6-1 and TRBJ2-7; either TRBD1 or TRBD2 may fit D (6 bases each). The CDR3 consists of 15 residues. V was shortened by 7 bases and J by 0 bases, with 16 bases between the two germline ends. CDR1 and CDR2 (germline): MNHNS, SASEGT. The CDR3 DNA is TGTGCCAGCACGACCATGGGGGGCCGCTCCTACGAGCAGTACTTC. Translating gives CASTTMGGRSYEQYF.